The text below deals with one T cell receptor beta chain. Its binding antigen is unknown. A read error may be the cause here, since a much bigger clone is one base away. Including the terminal cysteine and phenylalanine, the CDR3 comprises 15 residues. The read is trimmed to its CDR3 DNA, 45 bases read in frame from base 1. The germline V end is reduced by 7 bases and the J end by 13 bases; junction bases left unmatched: 21. Library preparation employed 5' RACE. TCRdb names Illumina HiSeq 2000 as the instrument used. A universal primer binding site was introduced by template switching, and a unique molecular identifier was present in the final cDNA, enabling accurate counting of TCR cDNA molecules. First-strand cDNA for TCR alpha and beta chains was synthesized from specific primers in the conserved constant-segment region. Each cDNA library was double barcoded, with a SMART-Mk sample barcode plus Illumina barcodes, to control for contamination. TruSeq adapter sequences and Illumina sample barcodes were added in two successive PCR steps. TCR alpha and beta cDNA libraries were sequenced on the Illumina HiSeq platform with custom primers. On the study's bioinformatics: MiGEC was used to process raw reads and extract unique molecular identifiers, and MiXCR was used to find CDR3 positions. For each individual, recombination models were inferred using an EM algorithm with the repgenHMM and IGoR tools. Shared clonotype analysis was performed with the tcR package in R, normalizing sharing by the product of cloneset sizes. To study raw recombination without the effects of thymic and clonal selection, out-of-frame nonproductive sequences were analyzed. TCRdb reprocessing: public reads trimmed at Q25 with fastp, clones called with MiXCR, in-frame beta chains kept. All rows with the same CDR3 protein become a single entry with the most common DNA and genes. It is TCRdb's table, rather than the study itself, that gives the V and J calls and clone size. The sample table holds about 1.7 million distinct CDR3 sequences, of which around a third were seen once. The top ten clones comprise 0.25% to 0.3% of the sample.

This sample is part of a study of identical twins (dated by TCRdb to about 2016). As for the study more broadly: To test whether fetal clonotypes persist, the study used deep sequencing on TCR alpha and beta repertoires from monozygotic twins, unrelated adults of various ages, and cord blood. To rule out contamination, replicate twin experiments were performed at different times with different library preparation protocols. What the study reported, not specific to this receptor: Conclusions relied on cross-sectional statistical analysis, since the same donors could not be followed over many years. Fewer insertions were carried by abundant cord blood beta clonotypes, a similar but weaker trend appeared in young adult naive repertoires, and no such trend appeared in memory repertoires. Invariant T cells such as MAIT and iNKT could partly confound zero-insertion analyses, although diverse VJ usage argued against such confounding for most clonotypes. A weaker excess of twin sharing was found in beta out-of-frame sequences because the signal-to-noise ratio was lowered by fewer shared sequences. Recombination models systematically underestimated out-of-frame TCR alpha sharing in monozygotic twins but agreed with sharing between unrelated individuals. Out-of-frame TCR alpha sequences shared between twins showed an excess of low generation-probability sequences compared with coincidental sharing between unrelated individuals.

Every donor in the study was a healthy Caucasian. The sequenced material came from cord blood. This sequence originates from a newborn girl in good health. The chain was built from TRBV12-3 or TRBV12-4 and TRBJ2-5, and 7 bases in between align with TRBD1. Read as DNA, the sequence is TGTGCCAGCACGGCCGGGACAGATATCCGTAGTGAGCGGTACTTC. Translated, this is CASTAGTDIRSERYF.